Listed below are T cell receptor beta chains from one sample, sequenced in a study of blood T cell repertoires in COVID-19. The data were produced by immunoSEQ multiplex PCR, yet TCRdb's version contains in-frame clones alone and is incomplete. The table lists more than 200,000 clones, approximately 90% of them singletons, with approximately 1.6% in the top ten. The sample was PBMCs or T cells enriched from blood (not recorded which). The origin of the receptors is a man aged 40-55 years who had recovered from COVID-19. CDR3s include the opening cysteine and the closing phenylalanine or tryptophan. Clone size is given for some rows only: seen once, a few or many times, or a class if the clone is expanded.

clone size: -
V gene: TRBV18
CDR3 protein: CASVTSGSYNEQFF

clone size: -
V gene: TRBV5-1
CDR3 protein: CASSFTAGGGETQYF

clone size: -
V gene: TRBV30
CDR3 protein: CAWTIGQGGARLYQPQHF

clone size: -
V gene: TRBV19
CDR3 protein: CASSATGGADEKLFF

clone size: -
V gene: TRBV2
CDR3 protein: CASSVETRSSYEQYF

clone size: -
V gene: TRBV4-2
CDR3 protein: CASSQDVTGGLEQYF

clone size: -
V gene: TRBV29-1
CDR3 protein: CSVEDYRSRGEQFF

clone size: -
V gene: TRBV14
CDR3 protein: CASSQAWKRGGETQYF

clone size: -
V gene: TRBV9
CDR3 protein: CASSVRGTYNEQFF

clone size: -
V gene: TRBV4-2
CDR3 protein: CASSQEEGANNQPQHF

clone size: -
V gene: TRBV10-2
CDR3 protein: CASNEVGGRIRGYTF

clone size: -
V gene: TRBV6-5
CDR3 protein: CASRLGGSHNEQFF

clone size: -
V gene: TRBV19
CDR3 protein: CASGASYNEQFF

clone size: -
V gene: TRBV4-3
CDR3 protein: CASSPTGGGNEKLFF

clone size: few
V gene: TRBV18
CDR3 protein: CASSGPVPLQRF

clone size: -
V gene: TRBV6-1
CDR3 protein: CASSEGSGTGYGYTF

clone size: -
V gene: TRBV5-8
CDR3 protein: CASSRPTGASANTEAFF

clone size: -
V gene: TRBV7-9
CDR3 protein: CASSLRQGQNTEAFF

clone size: -
V gene: TRBV10-3
CDR3 protein: CAISVSGGEEAFF

clone size: -
V gene: TRBV7-9
CDR3 protein: CASSLGAAQPLVYNEQFF

clone size: -
V gene: TRBV30
CDR3 protein: CAWSSPQDTTNEKLFF

clone size: -
V gene: TRBV15
CDR3 protein: CATSRLDTGSGTEAFF

clone size: -
V gene: TRBV28
CDR3 protein: CASSLRREQYF

clone size: -
V gene: TRBV27
CDR3 protein: CASTGGGPSNEQFF

clone size: -
V gene: TRBV3-1/TRBV3-2
CDR3 protein: CASSLETGPYEQYF

clone size: -
V gene: TRBV28
CDR3 protein: CASSFWDRANYGYTF

clone size: once
V gene: TRBV9
CDR3 protein: CASSEGGLMSEAFF

clone size: medium-sized
V gene: TRBV6-5
CDR3 protein: CASGGTSGAPYEQYF

clone size: -
V gene: TRBV7-6
CDR3 protein: CASSLQSGGASDTQYF

clone size: -
V gene: TRBV6-6
CDR3 protein: CATGIRRVDSPLHF

clone size: once
V gene: TRBV5-1
CDR3 protein: CASSSTGLPNTEAFF

clone size: -
V gene: TRBV5-5
CDR3 protein: CASRPGTGAIDGYTF

clone size: -
V gene: TRBV7-6
CDR3 protein: CASSPQIGTYEQYF

clone size: -
V gene: TRBV18
CDR3 protein: CASSPGVGQGFKEDEKLFF

clone size: -
V gene: TRBV5-1
CDR3 protein: CASSRDFSYEQYF

clone size: -
V gene: TRBV25-1
CDR3 protein: CASTDGVVPQETQYF

clone size: -
V gene: TRBV27
CDR3 protein: CASSPETSGFRDEQFF

clone size: once
V gene: TRBV28
CDR3 protein: CASSFSGTGTYEQYF

clone size: -
V gene: TRBV5-1
CDR3 protein: CASSLDRENIQYF

clone size: -
V gene: TRBV7-3
CDR3 protein: CASSSWTGENAFF

clone size: -
V gene: TRBV30
CDR3 protein: CASNRAANTEAFF

clone size: -
V gene: TRBV5-1
CDR3 protein: CASSPGMNTEAFF

clone size: -
V gene: TRBV3-1/TRBV3-2
CDR3 protein: CASSQLGHLGVYNEQFF

clone size: -
V gene: TRBV5-4
CDR3 protein: CASSLTSGGYNEQFF

clone size: -
V gene: TRBV3-1/TRBV3-2
CDR3 protein: CASSQEDRANTEAFF

clone size: -
V gene: TRBV10-3
CDR3 protein: CAISPRPGENTEAFF

clone size: -
V gene: TRBV4-1
CDR3 protein: CASSQPPIAGDATDTQYF